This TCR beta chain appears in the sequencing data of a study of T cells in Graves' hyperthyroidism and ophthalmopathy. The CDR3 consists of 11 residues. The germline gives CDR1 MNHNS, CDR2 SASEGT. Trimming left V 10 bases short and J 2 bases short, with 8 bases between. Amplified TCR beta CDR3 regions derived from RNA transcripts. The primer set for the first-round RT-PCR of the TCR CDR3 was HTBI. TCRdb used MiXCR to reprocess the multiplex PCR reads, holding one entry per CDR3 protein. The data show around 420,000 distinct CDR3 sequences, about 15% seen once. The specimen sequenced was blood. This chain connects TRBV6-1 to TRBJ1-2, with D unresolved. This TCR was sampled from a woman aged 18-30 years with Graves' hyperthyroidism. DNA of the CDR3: TGTGCCACGGCCAGAAACTATGGCTACACCTTC. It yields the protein CATARNYGYTF.